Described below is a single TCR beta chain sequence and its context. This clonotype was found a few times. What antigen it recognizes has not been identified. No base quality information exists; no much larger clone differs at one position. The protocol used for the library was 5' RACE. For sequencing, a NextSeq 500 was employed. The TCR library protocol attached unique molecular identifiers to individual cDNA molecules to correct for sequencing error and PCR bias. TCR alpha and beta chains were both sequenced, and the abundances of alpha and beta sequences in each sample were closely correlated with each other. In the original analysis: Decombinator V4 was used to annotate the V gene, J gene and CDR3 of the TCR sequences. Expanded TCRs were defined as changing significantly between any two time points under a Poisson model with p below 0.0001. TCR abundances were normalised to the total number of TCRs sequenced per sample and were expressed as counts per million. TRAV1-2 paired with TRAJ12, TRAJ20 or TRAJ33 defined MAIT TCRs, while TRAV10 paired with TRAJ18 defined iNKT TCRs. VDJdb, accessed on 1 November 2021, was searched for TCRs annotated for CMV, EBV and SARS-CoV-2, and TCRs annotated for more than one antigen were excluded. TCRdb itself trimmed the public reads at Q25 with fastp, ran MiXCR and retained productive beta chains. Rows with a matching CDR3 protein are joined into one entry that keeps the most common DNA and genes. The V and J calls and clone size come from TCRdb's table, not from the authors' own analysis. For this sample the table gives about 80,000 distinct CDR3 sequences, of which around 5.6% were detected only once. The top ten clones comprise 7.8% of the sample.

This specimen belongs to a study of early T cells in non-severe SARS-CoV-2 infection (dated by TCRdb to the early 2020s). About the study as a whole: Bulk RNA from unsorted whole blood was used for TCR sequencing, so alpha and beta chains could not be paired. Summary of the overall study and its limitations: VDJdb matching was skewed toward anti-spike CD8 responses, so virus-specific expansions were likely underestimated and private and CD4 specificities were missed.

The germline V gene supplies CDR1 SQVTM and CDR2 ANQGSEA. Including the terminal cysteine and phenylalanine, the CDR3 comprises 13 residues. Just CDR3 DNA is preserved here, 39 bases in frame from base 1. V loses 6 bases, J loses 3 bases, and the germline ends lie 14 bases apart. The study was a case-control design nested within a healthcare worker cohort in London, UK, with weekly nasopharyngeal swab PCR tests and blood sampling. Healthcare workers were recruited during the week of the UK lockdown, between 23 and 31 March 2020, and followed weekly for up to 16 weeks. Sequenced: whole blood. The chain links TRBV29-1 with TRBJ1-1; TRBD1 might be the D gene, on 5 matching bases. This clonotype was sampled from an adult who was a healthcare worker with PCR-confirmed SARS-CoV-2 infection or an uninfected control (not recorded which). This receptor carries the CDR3 CSVGGLSYTEAFF. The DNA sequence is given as TGCAGCGTGGGGGGACTGAGCTACACTGAAGCTTTCTTT.